This record concerns one T cell receptor beta chain sequence. These data originate in a study of blood T cells in healthy people across ages. Combining a sample-barcoded 5' primer with a J-beta primer mix, a second PCR ran for about 6 to 11 cycles. Each CDR3 protein gets one entry after TCRdb re-called the 5' RACE reads with MiXCR. The sample has about a million distinct CDR3 sequences, about 44% seen once. CDR1 and CDR2 (germline): SGHTA, FQGNSA. The V end lost 4 bases, the J end lost 5 bases, and 9 bases lay between the germline ends. The CDR3 contains 13 residues. The receptor was derived from a man aged 30-40 years in good health. Input material: blood. The V call is TRBV7-2, the J call TRBJ2-4, with D perhaps being TRBD1 or TRBD2 (5 bases each). The CDR3 sequence: CASSWRGENIQYF. CDR3 bases: TGTGCCAGCAGCTGGCGAGGGGAAAACATTCAGTACTTC.